A selection of T cell receptor beta chains follows, all from one sample in a study of cytomegalovirus exposure and HLA in healthy donors. Sequencing was performed with immunoSEQ multiplex PCR; in TCRdb, only in-frame clones are kept and a portion is missing. Of around 200,000 clones listed, around 85% were seen once; the top ten hold 6.3%. Sequencing was done on a sample of PBMCs. These TCRs come from a man between 40 and 49 years old in good health and CMV-seropositive. CDR3s include the opening cysteine and the closing phenylalanine or tryptophan.

CDR3: CASSPGLAGKETQYF; V: TRBV11-1
CDR3: CASSPGTVDEKLFF; V: TRBV28
CDR3: CASETSNQPQHF; V: TRBV28
CDR3: CASSPLGAFGELFF; V: TRBV4-3
CDR3: CASSNPGGGKTQYF; V: TRBV19
CDR3: CASSTLGGRVSEQYF; V: TRBV27
CDR3: CALRRQGDTGELFF; V: TRBV15
CDR3: CASSSRTSTETQYF; V: TRBV4-1
CDR3: CASRFAGSLETQYF; V: TRBV6-5
CDR3: CASGGLRETQYF; V: TRBV9
CDR3: CASSVIQGAGTEAFF; V: TRBV9
CDR3: CASSNQSAGRVGYEQYF; V: TRBV19
CDR3: CASSKGNRESGYTF; V: TRBV21-1
CDR3: CASSLVQGPYGYTF; V: TRBV5-6
CDR3: CASSEAPTGLSEQFF; V: TRBV10-1
CDR3: CSVARGKGDTQYF; V: TRBV29-1